This T cell receptor beta chain came from a study of cytomegalovirus exposure and HLA in healthy donors. Study background: Findings of an earlier analysis included about 100 million unique TCR beta sequences from 180 million or so T cells.

With 60 Vbeta and 13 Jbeta primers, the PCR was carried out. Profiled with immunoSEQ multiplex PCR; TCRdb holds only in-frame clones, not every one. The profile covers over 85,000 clones, with about 80% appearing a single time and around 3.2% taken by the ten largest. The source is a woman aged 55 to 70 in good health and CMV-seropositive. Sequenced input: PBMCs.

The CDR3 nucleotides are TGTGCCAGCAGTTGGGGACAGCTCAACTATGGCTACACCTTC. Translation: CASSWGQLNYGYTF. J is TRBJ1-2 and V is TRBV6-6; TRBD1 agrees at 7 bases. After removal of 4 bases from V and 2 bases from J, the junction contained 4 bases not matched to a gene. The CDR3 runs 14 residues. Germline values: CDR1 MNHNY, CDR2 SVGAGI (reference sequence).